The clone carrying this TCR beta chain was found a few times. Its antigen remains unknown. These data come from a study of T-cell reconstitution after alpha-beta-depleted transplantation in children. During its preparation, the TCRbeta library received unique molecular identifiers. TCRdb fed the PCR reads into MiXCR, producing one record per CDR3 protein. The profile covers some 43,000 distinct CDR3 sequences, with around 9.2% appearing a single time and roughly 29% taken by the ten largest. CDR1 and CDR2 (germline): LNHDA, SQIVND (reference sequence). CDR3 length: 12 residues. V was trimmed by 10 bases and J by 3 bases, leaving 12 bases between them. Study-wide results and caveats: Reports say that about two months after transplant, the alpha-beta T cells came out of several hundred graft clones that had expanded. When one year had passed after transplant, most T-cell counts and diversity came from newly produced T cells. Recipient T cells and thymic progenitors that survived gave rise to the high TCRbeta diversity observed at day 60 in some patients.

The TCR comes from a male patient between 2 and 10 years old who had a stem cell transplant for chronic granulomatous disease, so the T cells may come from the graft donor. The chain has TRBV19 and TRBJ1-1, with D unresolved. This material consisted of PBMCs, mostly from graft donor cells, taken 60 days after TCRalphabeta/CD19-depleted stem cell transplant. As DNA, the CDR3 is TGTGCCACCAAAGATCCCTACACTGAAGCTTTCTTT. This codes for CATKDPYTEAFF.